This T cell receptor (beta chain) originates from a study of blood T cell repertoires in COVID-19. Study-wide background: Sample material is recorded as cDNA or gDNA derived from T cells, B-cell-depleted T cells, or PBMCs.

The assay was immunoSEQ multiplex PCR, and TCRdb's table has in-frame clones only and misses some. The sample records 430,000 or so clones, over 75% being singletons. Germline V gene sequence: CDR1 DFQATT, CDR2 SNEGSKA (reference sequence). The CDR3 loop spans 11 amino acids. The germline V and J ends were trimmed by 6 bases and 6 bases, with 11 bases remaining between them. Specimen: PBMCs or T cells enriched from blood (not recorded which). The clonotype comes from a woman aged 40 to 50 who had recovered from COVID-19. The chain couples TRBV20-1 to TRBJ1-2, with a possible D match to TRBD1 (5 bases). The CDR3 nucleotides are TGCAGTGCGGGGGGAAGGGATGGCTACACCTTC. Its translation is CSAGGRDGYTF.